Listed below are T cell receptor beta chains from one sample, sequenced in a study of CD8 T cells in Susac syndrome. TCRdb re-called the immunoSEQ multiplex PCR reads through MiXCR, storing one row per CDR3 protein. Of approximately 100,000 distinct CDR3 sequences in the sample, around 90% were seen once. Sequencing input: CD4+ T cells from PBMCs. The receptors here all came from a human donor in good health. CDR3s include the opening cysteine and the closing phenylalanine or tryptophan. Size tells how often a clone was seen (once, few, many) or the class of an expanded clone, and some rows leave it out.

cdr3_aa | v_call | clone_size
CASSLSTGTDTQYF | TRBV7-9 | NA
CASSNPTSGTAYNEQFF | TRBV12-3/TRBV12-4 | once
CASSPGLGQGKTDTQYF | TRBV3-1 | NA
CASSLSVTGSNSPLHF | TRBV27 | NA
CASSFGDRGVPDTQYF | TRBV5-1 | NA
CASIPPGDPRQPQHF | TRBV6-1 | NA
CASSINSVYNSPLHF | TRBV19 | NA
CSVQRQGGTGELFF | TRBV29-1 | NA
CASSPDTYNEQFF | TRBV11-3 | few
CSGGRGATEAFF | TRBV29-1 | NA
CTSSFMDRNNEQFF | TRBV5-1 | NA
CASAKGPNYGYTF | TRBV5-1 | NA
CASTPDAGATGELFF | TRBV6-4 | NA
CSARVRGGLFDEQFF | TRBV20-1 | NA
CSARTSGRPSSYNEQFF | TRBV20-1 | NA
CSARQGTNTGELFF | TRBV20-1 | few
CASSPVMNGGGSGANVLTF | TRBV7-9 | NA
CASSLAGAGNTIYF | TRBV7-2 | NA
CASSPENWSSGRLYEQYF | TRBV4-2 | NA
CASSFGVAANTGELFF | TRBV6-2/TRBV6-3 | NA
CASSPGDRGLETQYF | TRBV5-4 | NA
CSAQPIAPGNTIYF | TRBV20-1 | NA
CASMRRRGLDEQYF | TRBV6-1 | once
CSASWAEQYF | TRBV20-1 | NA
CASSPPGYGYTF | TRBV5-6 | NA
CASSYRHIGDEQYF | TRBV6-6 | NA
CASSLTEGGGTEAFF | TRBV7-3 | NA
CASSQGTGEAFF | TRBV4-1 | NA
CASSLGVGTGSNTEAFF | TRBV7-9 | NA
CASLASGAYNEQFF | TRBV6-5 | NA
CASSRGGSSTDTQYF | TRBV5-1 | NA
CASSSSAGAFSYEQYF | TRBV12-3/TRBV12-4 | NA
CAWSYPLPGELFF | TRBV30 | NA
CSASGGRGPGQPQHF | TRBV20-1 | NA
CASGQPFIRDTQYF | TRBV6-2/TRBV6-3 | NA
CASSLRRDSGDEQYF | TRBV6-6 | once
CASVYRPTPGDEQFF | TRBV11-2 | NA
CASRGGQASNQPQHF | TRBV2 | NA
CASGLVLGRGDTGELFF | TRBV12-5 | NA
CASSLDSVNQPQHF | TRBV7-9 | NA
CASKRGEGGYTF | TRBV27 | NA
CASSLEGQGRVTIYF | TRBV5-1 | NA